The entry below describes one TCR beta chain. The data belong to a study of spatial heterogeneity in lung cancer. Single TCR cDNA molecules each had their own unique molecular identifier. TCRdb fed the 5' RACE reads into MiXCR, producing one record per CDR3 protein. The table shows some 11,000 distinct CDR3 sequences, with roughly 6.4% occurring only once. Time point reported: sample taken at primary tumor resection. The study sequenced unsorted whole RNA from tumor, nontumor lung or frozen PBMC. The donor group consisted of some 70 patients who had untreated, early-stage non-small cell lung cancer. This TCR derives from a male donor with early-stage non-small cell lung cancer. Sequenced material: normal lung tissue next to the tumor, taken at surgery.

The CDR3 protein is CSALKGASSYNEQFF. The CDR3 DNA is TGCAGTGCTTTGAAAGGCGCCTCCTCCTACAATGAGCAGTTCTTC. This rearrangement joins TRBV20-1 to TRBJ2-1; D unresolved. Trimming cost V 5 bases and J 0 bases, with 14 bases left between them. Germline V gene sequence: CDR1 DFQATT, CDR2 SNEGSKA (reference sequence). This CDR3 spans 15 amino acids.